This T cell receptor beta chain appears in the sequencing data of a study of T-cell reconstitution after alpha-beta-depleted transplantation in children. Germline assignment: CDR1 LGHNA and CDR2 YNFKEQ. The CDR3 spans 16 residues. J was trimmed by 7 bases and V by 0 bases; bases with no gene match: 7. Researchers prepared the TCRbeta library using unique molecular identifiers, the study reports. TCRdb reanalysed the PCR reads using MiXCR and keeps one entry per CDR3 protein. The sample shows approximately 650,000 distinct CDR3 sequences, around 13% of them seen only once. The chain employs TRBV4-2 and TRBJ1-1; 11 bases agree with TRBD1. Source: PBMCs, taken before TCRalphabeta/CD19-depleted stem cell transplant. The TCR sequence derives from a girl under 10 years old with congenital amegakaryocytic thrombocytopenia, due to receive a stem cell transplant. Written as DNA, the CDR3 is TGTGCCAGCAGCCAAGAAGGTGGGACAGGGGGGCTTGAAGCTTTCTTT. Its translation is CASSQEGGTGGLEAFF.